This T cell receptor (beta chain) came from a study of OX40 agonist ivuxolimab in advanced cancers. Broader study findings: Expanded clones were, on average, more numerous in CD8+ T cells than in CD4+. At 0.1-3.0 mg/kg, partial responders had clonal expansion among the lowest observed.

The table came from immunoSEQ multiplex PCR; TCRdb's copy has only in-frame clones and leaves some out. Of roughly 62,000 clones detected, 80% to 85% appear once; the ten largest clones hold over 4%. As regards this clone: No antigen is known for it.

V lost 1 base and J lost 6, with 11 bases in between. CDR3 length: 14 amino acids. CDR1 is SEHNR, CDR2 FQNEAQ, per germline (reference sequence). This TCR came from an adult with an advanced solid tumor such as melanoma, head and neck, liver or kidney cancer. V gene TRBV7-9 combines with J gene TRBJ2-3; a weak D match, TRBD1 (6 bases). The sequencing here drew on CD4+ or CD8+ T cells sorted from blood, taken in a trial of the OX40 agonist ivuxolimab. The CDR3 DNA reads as TGTGCCAGCAGCTTAGGGCAGGGGAAGGATACGCAGTATTTT. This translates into CASSLGQGKDTQYF. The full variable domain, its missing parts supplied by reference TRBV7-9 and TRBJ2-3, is DTGVSQNPRHKITKRGQNVTFRCDPISEHNRLYWYRQTLGQGPEFLTYFQNEAQLEKSRLLSDRFSAERPKGSFSTLEIQRTEQGDSAMYLCASSLGQGKDTQYFGPGTRLTVL.